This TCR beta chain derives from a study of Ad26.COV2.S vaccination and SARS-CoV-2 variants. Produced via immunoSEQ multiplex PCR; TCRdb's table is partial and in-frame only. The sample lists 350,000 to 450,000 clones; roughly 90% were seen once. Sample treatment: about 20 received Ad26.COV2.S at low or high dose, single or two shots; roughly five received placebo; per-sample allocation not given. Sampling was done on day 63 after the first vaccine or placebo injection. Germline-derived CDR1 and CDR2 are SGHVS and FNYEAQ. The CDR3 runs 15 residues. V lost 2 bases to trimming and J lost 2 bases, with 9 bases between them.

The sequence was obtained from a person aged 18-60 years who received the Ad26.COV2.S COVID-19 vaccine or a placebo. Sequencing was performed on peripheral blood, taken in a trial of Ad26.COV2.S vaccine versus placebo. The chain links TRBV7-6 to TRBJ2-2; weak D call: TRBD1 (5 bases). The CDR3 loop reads CASSLLQANTGELFF. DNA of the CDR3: TGTGCCAGCAGCTTACTACAGGCCAACACCGGGGAGCTGTTTTTT.